The rows below give T cell receptor beta chains drawn from one sample of a study of blood T cell repertoires in COVID-19. The repertoire was sequenced with immunoSEQ multiplex PCR; TCRdb's copy has only in-frame clones and lacks some. The sample lists 100,000 to 150,000 clones; over 75% were seen once. The sample taken for sequencing was peripheral blood. The source of these receptors is an elderly woman with acute or convalescent COVID-19. The conserved cysteine and the conserved F or W are not part of the CDR3 here. Each record gives: D gene, V gene, CDR3 protein. The D gene is left open where the match is weak.

D gene: TRBD2; V gene: TRBV6-6; CDR3 protein: ASSPRLAGLGFGETQY
D gene: .; V gene: TRBV19; CDR3 protein: ASSRKGYGYT
D gene: .; V gene: TRBV28; CDR3 protein: ASTQGSRNYGYT
D gene: .; V gene: TRBV4-1; CDR3 protein: ASSQDSDQETQY
D gene: .; V gene: TRBV27; CDR3 protein: ASRISQGYSPLH
D gene: .; V gene: TRBV2; CDR3 protein: ASSGGLGDSGSPLH
D gene: .; V gene: TRBV6-2/TRBV6-3; CDR3 protein: ASSYPQVYSPLH
D gene: TRBD1; V gene: TRBV7-3; CDR3 protein: ASSPTRDRGIYGYT
D gene: TRBD2; V gene: TRBV3-1/TRBV3-2; CDR3 protein: ASSQFTGGSNEQF
D gene: .; V gene: TRBV3-1/TRBV3-2; CDR3 protein: ASSHRRANYGYT
D gene: .; V gene: TRBV19; CDR3 protein: ASSRSPDTGELF
D gene: TRBD2; V gene: TRBV6-6; CDR3 protein: ASVIAGRHNEQF
D gene: .; V gene: TRBV3-1/TRBV3-2; CDR3 protein: ASSQVLGLDEKLF
D gene: TRBD2; V gene: TRBV10-3; CDR3 protein: AISGTSSNEQF
D gene: TRBD1; V gene: TRBV11-2; CDR3 protein: ASSLEQGAVSPLH
D gene: TRBD1; V gene: TRBV5-5; CDR3 protein: ASRDRDNEKLF
D gene: .; V gene: TRBV10-3; CDR3 protein: AISESISGEQY
D gene: TRBD1; V gene: TRBV5-1; CDR3 protein: ASSLGSQGGMNTEAF
D gene: .; V gene: TRBV5-6; CDR3 protein: ASSFYAGGFMALH
D gene: TRBD1; V gene: TRBV4-1; CDR3 protein: ASSSRDRDWQPQH
D gene: TRBD1; V gene: TRBV12-5; CDR3 protein: ASGLGRGLDTEAF
D gene: .; V gene: TRBV5-5; CDR3 protein: ASSFPPNRGFYEQY
D gene: TRBD1; V gene: TRBV14; CDR3 protein: ASDVGQANYGYT
D gene: .; V gene: TRBV5-1; CDR3 protein: ASGAGSEIGYT
D gene: TRBD1; V gene: TRBV19; CDR3 protein: ASTSRGQTDTQY
D gene: TRBD1; V gene: TRBV5-3; CDR3 protein: ARCGTGNNYGYT
D gene: TRBD1; V gene: TRBV19; CDR3 protein: ASSRTGTNYGYT
D gene: .; V gene: TRBV24-1; CDR3 protein: ATAGTQNNNEQF
D gene: TRBD1; V gene: TRBV6-1; CDR3 protein: ASSERTGETNEKLF
D gene: .; V gene: TRBV21-1; CDR3 protein: ASSNGWGGILRTEAF
D gene: .; V gene: TRBV5-5; CDR3 protein: ASSLLAGFRGVHEKLF
D gene: TRBD1; V gene: TRBV5-5; CDR3 protein: ASSPQGADTQY
D gene: .; V gene: TRBV21-1; CDR3 protein: ASSKYRVTDTQY
D gene: .; V gene: TRBV21-1; CDR3 protein: ASSQGYRTGCAPNYGYT
D gene: TRBD1; V gene: TRBV28; CDR3 protein: ASSPSPGQGANTGELF
D gene: .; V gene: TRBV14; CDR3 protein: ASSHSETQY
D gene: .; V gene: TRBV5-1; CDR3 protein: ASSAGLKETQY
D gene: .; V gene: TRBV5-1; CDR3 protein: ASSLSQGQPQH
D gene: TRBD1; V gene: TRBV25-1; CDR3 protein: ACRQGNTEAF
D gene: TRBD1; V gene: TRBV7-9; CDR3 protein: ASSFGGTGYGYT
D gene: .; V gene: TRBV29-1; CDR3 protein: SVEDSRLTQETQY
D gene: TRBD1; V gene: TRBV20-1; CDR3 protein: SASGQGLQPQH
D gene: .; V gene: TRBV7-2; CDR3 protein: ASSLGGRLDYGYT
D gene: TRBD1; V gene: TRBV5-8; CDR3 protein: ASSRQGTSGNTIY
D gene: .; V gene: TRBV7-3; CDR3 protein: ASSPATGYEQF
D gene: .; V gene: TRBV5-8; CDR3 protein: ASSSGQPGRGYT
D gene: .; V gene: TRBV15; CDR3 protein: ATSRDNTGRGYT
D gene: .; V gene: TRBV5-1; CDR3 protein: ASSLKAAQETQY
D gene: .; V gene: TRBV11-2; CDR3 protein: ASSVLWGGTDTQY
D gene: .; V gene: TRBV5-1; CDR3 protein: ASSLGQGYNEQF
D gene: .; V gene: TRBV19; CDR3 protein: ASSGTVYGYT